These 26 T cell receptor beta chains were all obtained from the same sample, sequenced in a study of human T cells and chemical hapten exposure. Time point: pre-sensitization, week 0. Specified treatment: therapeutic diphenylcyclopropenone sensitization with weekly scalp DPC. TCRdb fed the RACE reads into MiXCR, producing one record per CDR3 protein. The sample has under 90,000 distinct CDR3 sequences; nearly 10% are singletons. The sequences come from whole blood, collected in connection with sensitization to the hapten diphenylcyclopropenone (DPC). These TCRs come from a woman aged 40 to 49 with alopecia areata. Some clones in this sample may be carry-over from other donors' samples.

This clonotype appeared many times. CDR3 bases: TGTGCCACCAGCAAGCGACTGGGCCTGAGCAATCAGCCCCAGCATTTT. Translation: CATSKRLGLSNQPQHF. The chain is built from TRBV15 and TRBJ1-5; D is unclear. Germline CDR1 LNHNV, CDR2 YYDKDF (reference sequence). There are 16 residues in the CDR3. V was shortened by 4 bases and J by 1 base, with 14 bases between the two germline ends.

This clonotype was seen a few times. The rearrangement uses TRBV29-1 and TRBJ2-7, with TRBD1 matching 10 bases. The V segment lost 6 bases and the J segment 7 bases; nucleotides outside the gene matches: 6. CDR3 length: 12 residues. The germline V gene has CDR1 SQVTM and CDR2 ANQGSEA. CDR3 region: CSVGQGLGEQYF. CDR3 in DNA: TGCAGCGTGGGACAGGGGCTGGGAGAGCAGTACTTC.

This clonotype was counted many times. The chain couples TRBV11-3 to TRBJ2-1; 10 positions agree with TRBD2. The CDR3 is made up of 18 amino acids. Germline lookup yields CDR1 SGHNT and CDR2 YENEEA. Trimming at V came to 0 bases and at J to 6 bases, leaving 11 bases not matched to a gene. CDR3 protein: CASSLEHSGTSAGNEQFF. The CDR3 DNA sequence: TGTGCCAGCAGCTTAGAGCACTCCGGGACTAGCGCCGGCAATGAGCAGTTCTTC.

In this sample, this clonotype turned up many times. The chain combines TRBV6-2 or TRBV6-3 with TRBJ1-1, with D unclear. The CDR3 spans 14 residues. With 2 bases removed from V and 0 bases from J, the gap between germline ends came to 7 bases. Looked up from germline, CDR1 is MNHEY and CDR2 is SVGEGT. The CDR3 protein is CASSYVEVNTEAFF. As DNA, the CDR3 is TGTGCCAGCAGTTACGTTGAGGTGAACACTGAAGCTTTCTTT.

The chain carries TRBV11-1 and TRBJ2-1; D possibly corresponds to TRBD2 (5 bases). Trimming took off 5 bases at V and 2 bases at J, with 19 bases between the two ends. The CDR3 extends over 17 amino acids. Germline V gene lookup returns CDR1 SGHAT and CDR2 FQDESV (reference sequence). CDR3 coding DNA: TGTGCCAGCAGCCCCAAAAGTTTCGGGGTCCCCTACAATGAGCAGTTCTTC. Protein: CASSPKSFGVPYNEQFF.

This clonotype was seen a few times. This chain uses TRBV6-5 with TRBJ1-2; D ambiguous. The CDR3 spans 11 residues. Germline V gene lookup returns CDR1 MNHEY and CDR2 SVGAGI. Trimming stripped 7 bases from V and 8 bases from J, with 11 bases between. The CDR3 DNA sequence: TGTGCCAGCACTGGTTCCGGAGGCTACACCTTC. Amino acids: CASTGSGGYTF.

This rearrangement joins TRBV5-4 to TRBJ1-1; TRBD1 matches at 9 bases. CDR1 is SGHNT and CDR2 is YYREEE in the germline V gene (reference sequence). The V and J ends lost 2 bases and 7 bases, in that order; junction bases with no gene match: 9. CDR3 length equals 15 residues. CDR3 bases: TGTGCCAGCAGCTTACCGGGACAGGGAATGGGTGAAGCTTTCTTT. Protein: CASSLPGQGMGEAFF. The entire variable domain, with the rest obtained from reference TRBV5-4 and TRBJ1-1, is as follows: ETGVTQSPTHLIKTRGQQVTLRCSSQSGHNTVSWYQQALGQGPQFIFQYYREEENGRGNFPPRFSGLQFPNYSSELNVNALELDDSALYLCASSLPGQGMGEAFFGQGTRLTVV.

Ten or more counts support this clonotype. The chain's CDR3 is CASSLGRSFGTDTQYF. The CDR3 nucleotides are TGTGCCAGCAGCTTAGGCCGGAGTTTTGGCACAGATACGCAGTATTTT. This chain connects TRBV7-2 to TRBJ2-3, with no clear D. V was cut by 1 base and J by 1 base, with 12 bases left in between. CDR1 is SGHTA and CDR2 is FQGNSA in the germline V gene. CDR3 length: 16 residues.

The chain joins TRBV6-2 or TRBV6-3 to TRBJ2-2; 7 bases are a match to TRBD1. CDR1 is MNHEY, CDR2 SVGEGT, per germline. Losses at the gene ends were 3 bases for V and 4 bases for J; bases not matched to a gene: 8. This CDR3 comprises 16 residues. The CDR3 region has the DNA TGTGCCAGCAGTTATCCCGGGACAGCTACCACCGGGGAGCTGTTTTTT. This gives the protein CASSYPGTATTGELFF.

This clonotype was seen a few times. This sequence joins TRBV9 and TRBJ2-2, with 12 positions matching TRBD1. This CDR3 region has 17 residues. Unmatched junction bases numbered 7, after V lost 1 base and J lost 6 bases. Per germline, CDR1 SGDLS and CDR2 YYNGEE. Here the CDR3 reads CASSVRWGQGAPGELFF. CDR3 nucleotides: TGTGCCAGCAGCGTAAGATGGGGACAGGGGGCCCCCGGGGAGCTGTTTTTT.

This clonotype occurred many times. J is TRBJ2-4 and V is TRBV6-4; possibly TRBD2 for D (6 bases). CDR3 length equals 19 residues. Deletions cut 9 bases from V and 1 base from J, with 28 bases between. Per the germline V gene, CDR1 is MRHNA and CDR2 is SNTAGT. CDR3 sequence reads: CARALRLDPYLGAKNIQYF. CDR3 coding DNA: TGTGCCAGAGCCCTACGACTAGACCCTTATCTTGGGGCCAAAAACATTCAGTACTTC.

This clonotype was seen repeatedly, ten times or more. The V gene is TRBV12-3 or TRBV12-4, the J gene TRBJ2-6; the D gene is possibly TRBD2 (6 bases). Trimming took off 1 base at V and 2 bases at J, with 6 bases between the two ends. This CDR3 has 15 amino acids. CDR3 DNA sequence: TGTGCCAGCAGTTTAGGGACTACTGGGGCCAACGTCCTGACTTTC. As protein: CASSLGTTGANVLTF.

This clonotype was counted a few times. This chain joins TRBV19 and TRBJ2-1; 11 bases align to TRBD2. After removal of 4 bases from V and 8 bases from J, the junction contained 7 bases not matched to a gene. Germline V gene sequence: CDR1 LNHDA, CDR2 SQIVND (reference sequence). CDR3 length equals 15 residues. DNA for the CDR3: TGTGCCAGTAGTAAGATCCTAGCGGGGGGTGATGAGCAGTTCTTC. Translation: CASSKILAGGDEQFF. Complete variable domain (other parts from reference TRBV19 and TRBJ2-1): DGGITQSPKYLFRKEGQNVTLSCEQNLNHDAMYWYRQDPGQGLRLIYYSQIVNDFQKGDIAEGYSVSREKKESFPLTVTSAQKNPTAFYLCASSKILAGGDEQFFGPGTRLTVL.

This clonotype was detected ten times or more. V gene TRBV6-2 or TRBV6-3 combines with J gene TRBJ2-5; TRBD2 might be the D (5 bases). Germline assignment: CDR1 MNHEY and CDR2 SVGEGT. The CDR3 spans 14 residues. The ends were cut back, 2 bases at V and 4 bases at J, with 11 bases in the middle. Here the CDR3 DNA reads TGTGCCAGCAGTTACGAGACGGGGAGAGAGACCCAGTACTTC. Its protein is CASSYETGRETQYF.

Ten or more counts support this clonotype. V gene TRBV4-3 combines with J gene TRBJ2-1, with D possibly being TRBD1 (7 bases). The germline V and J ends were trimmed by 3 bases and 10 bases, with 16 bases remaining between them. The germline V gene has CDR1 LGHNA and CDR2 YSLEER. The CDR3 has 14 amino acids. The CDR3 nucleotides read TGCGCCAGCAGCCAGCTCGACAGGGAGGCCGAGCAGTTCTTC. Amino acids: CASSQLDREAEQFF.

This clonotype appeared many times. The CDR3 nucleotides are TGCGCCAGCAGCCCCGGAGACAGGGAGAACACTGAAGCTTTCTTT. The encoded protein is CASSPGDRENTEAFF. J is TRBJ1-1 and V is TRBV5-1; 7 bases match TRBD1. The CDR3 is 15 amino acids. Per germline, CDR1 SGHRS and CDR2 YFSETQ. Trimming took 4 bases from V and 1 from J; bases not matched to a gene: 7.

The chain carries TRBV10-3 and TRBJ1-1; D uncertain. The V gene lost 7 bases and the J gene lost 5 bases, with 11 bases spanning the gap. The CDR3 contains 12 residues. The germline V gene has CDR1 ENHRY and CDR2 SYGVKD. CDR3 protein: CAIISDKTEAFF. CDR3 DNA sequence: TGTGCCATCATTTCAGACAAGACTGAAGCTTTCTTT.

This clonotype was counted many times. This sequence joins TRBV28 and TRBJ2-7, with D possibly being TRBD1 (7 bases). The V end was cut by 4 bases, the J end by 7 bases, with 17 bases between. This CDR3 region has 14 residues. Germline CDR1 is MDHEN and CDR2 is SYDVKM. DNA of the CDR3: TGTGCCAGCAGTTCTTATTACAGGGGAGGAGAGCAGTACTTC. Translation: CASSSYYRGGEQYF.

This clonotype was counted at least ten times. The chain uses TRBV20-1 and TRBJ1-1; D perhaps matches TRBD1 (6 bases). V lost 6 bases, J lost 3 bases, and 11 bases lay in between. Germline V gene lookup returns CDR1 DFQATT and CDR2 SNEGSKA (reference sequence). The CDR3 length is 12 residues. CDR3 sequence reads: CSAAGADTEAFF. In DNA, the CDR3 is TGCAGTGCCGCGGGGGCAGACACTGAAGCTTTCTTT.

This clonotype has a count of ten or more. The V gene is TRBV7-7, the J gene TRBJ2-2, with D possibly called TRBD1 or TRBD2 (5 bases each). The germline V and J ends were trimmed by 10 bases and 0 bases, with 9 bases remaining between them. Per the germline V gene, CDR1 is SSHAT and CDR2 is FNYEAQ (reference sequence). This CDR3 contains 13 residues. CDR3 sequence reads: CAMGRANTGELFF. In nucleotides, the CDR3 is TGTGCCATGGGACGCGCGAACACCGGGGAGCTGTTTTTT.

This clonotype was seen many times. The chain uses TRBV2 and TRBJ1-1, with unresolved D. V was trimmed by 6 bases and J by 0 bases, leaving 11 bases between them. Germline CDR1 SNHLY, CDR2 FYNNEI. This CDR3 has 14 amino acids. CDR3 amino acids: CASRDRVLNTEAFF. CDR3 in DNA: TGTGCCAGCAGGGACCGTGTGTTGAACACTGAAGCTTTCTTT.

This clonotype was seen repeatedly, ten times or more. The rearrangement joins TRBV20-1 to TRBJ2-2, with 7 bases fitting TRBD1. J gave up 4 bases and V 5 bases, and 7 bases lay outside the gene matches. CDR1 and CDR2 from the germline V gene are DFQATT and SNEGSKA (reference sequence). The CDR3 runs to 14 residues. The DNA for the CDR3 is TGCAGTGCTCTGGGGACAGACCTCACCGGGGAGCTGTTTTTT. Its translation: CSALGTDLTGELFF.

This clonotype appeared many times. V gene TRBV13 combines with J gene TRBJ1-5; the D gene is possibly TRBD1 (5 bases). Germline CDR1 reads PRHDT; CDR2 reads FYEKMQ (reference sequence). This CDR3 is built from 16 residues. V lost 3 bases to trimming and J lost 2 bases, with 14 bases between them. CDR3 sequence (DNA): TGTGCCAGCAGCTTTACCCAGGGCAGGGGCAATCAGCCCCAGCATTTT. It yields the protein CASSFTQGRGNQPQHF.

CDR3 region: CASSDVQGADTQYF. The DNA for the CDR3 is TGTGCCAGCAGTGATGTACAGGGGGCGGATACGCAGTATTTT. The V and J genes are TRBV2 and TRBJ2-3; the match to TRBD1 covers 9 bases. The CDR3 has 14 amino acids. The germline CDR1 and CDR2 sequences are SNHLY and FYNNEI. J gave up 6 bases and V 3 bases, and 4 bases lay outside the gene matches.

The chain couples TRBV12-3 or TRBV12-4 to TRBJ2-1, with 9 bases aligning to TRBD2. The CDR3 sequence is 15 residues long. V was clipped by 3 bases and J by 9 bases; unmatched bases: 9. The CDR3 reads CASSFESGGPGEQFF. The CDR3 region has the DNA TGTGCCAGCAGTTTTGAGAGCGGGGGGCCGGGTGAGCAGTTCTTC.

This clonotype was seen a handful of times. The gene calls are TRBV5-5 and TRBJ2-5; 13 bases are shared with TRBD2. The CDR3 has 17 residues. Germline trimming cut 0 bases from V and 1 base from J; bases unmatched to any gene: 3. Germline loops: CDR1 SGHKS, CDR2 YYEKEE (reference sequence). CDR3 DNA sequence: TGTGCCAGCAGCTTGGGACTAGCGGGGGGCATCCAAGAGACCCAGTACTTC. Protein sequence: CASSLGLAGGIQETQYF.